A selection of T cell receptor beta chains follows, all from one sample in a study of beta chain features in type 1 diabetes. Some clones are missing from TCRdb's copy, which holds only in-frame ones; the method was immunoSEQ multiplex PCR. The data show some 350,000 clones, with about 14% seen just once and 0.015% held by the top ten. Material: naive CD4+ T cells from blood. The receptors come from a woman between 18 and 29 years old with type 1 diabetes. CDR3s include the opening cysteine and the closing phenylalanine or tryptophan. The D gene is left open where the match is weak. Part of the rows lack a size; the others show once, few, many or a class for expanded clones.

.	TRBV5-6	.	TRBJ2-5	CASSLKSGKTQYF	TGTGCCAGCAGCTTGAAATCCGGGAAGACCCAGTACTTC
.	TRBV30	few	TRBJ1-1	CAWKDQGTEAFF	TGTGCCTGGAAGGACCAGGGGACTGAAGCTTTCTTT
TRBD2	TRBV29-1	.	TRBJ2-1	CSVGHSGSSANNEQFF	TGCAGCGTTGGGCATAGCGGGAGCTCGGCGAACAATGAGCAGTTCTTC
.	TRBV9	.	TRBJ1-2	CASRATEHANYGYTF	TGTGCCAGCAGGGCAACAGAACATGCTAACTATGGCTACACCTTC
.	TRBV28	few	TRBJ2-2	CASSGSQGNTGELFF	TGTGCCAGCAGTGGGTCTCAGGGGAACACCGGGGAGCTGTTTTTT
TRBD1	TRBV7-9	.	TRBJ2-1	CASSRGQGAYNEQFF	TGTGCCAGCAGCCGGGGACAGGGGGCCTACAATGAGCAGTTCTTC
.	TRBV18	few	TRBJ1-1	CASSPPNREGTEAFF	TGTGCCAGCTCACCTCCCAACAGGGAGGGGACTGAAGCTTTCTTT
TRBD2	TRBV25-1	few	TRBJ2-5	CASSEGSGMYQETQYF	TGTGCCAGCAGTGAGGGTAGCGGGATGTACCAAGAGACCCAGTACTTC
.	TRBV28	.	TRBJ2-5	CASKDFRTAQETQYF	TGTGCCAGCAAGGATTTCCGGACAGCCCAAGAGACCCAGTACTTC
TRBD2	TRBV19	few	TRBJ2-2	CASSIGSGRYTGELFF	TGTGCCAGTAGTATCGGTAGCGGGAGGTACACCGGGGAGCTGTTTTTT
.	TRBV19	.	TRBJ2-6	CASTQGSGANVLTF	TGTGCCAGTACTCAGGGGTCTGGGGCCAACGTCCTGACTTTC
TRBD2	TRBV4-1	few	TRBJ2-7	CASSQAAGAVVQYF	TGCGCCAGCAGCCAAGCAGCGGGAGCTGTTGTCCAGTACTTC
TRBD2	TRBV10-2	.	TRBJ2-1	CASRLAGTNEQFF	TGCGCCAGCAGACTAGCGGGAACCAATGAGCAGTTCTTC
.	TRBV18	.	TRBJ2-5	CASSQGNQETQYF	TGTGCCAGCTCTCAGGGAAATCAAGAGACCCAGTACTTC
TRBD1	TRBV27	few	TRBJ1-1	CASSNLGTANTEAFF	TGTGCCAGCAGTAACCTAGGGACAGCGAACACTGAAGCTTTCTTT
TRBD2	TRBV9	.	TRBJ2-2	CASSRTSGRGELFF	TGTGCCAGCAGCCGCACTAGCGGCAGAGGGGAGCTGTTTTTT
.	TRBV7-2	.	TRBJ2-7	CASSFAPRTYEQYF	TGTGCCAGCAGCTTTGCTCCTAGGACCTACGAGCAGTACTTC
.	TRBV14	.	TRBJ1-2	CASSQGHSAHYGYTF	TGTGCCAGCAGCCAGGGACACTCGGCCCATTATGGCTACACCTTC
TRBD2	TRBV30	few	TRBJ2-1	CAFVGGLGVYNEQFF	TGTGCCTTTGTGGGGGGACTAGGAGTTTACAATGAGCAGTTCTTC
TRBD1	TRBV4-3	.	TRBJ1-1	CASSQGQGNTEAFF	TGCGCCAGCAGCCAAGGACAGGGGAACACTGAAGCTTTCTTT
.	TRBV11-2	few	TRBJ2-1	CAIPRLPGSYNEQFF	TGTGCCATCCCCCGACTTCCGGGGTCCTACAATGAGCAGTTCTTC
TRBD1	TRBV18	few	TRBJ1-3	CASSRQGPAISGNTIYF	TGTGCCAGCTCACGACAGGGGCCGGCCATCTCTGGAAACACCATATATTTT
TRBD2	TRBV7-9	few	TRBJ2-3	CASTLTSGSPTDTQYF	TGTGCCAGCACCTTGACTAGCGGGAGCCCCACAGATACGCAGTATTTT
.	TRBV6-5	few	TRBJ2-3	CASSYGHPTTDTQYF	TGTGCCAGCAGTTACGGACACCCAACCACAGATACGCAGTATTTT
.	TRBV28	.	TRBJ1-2	CASSTQRGGNYGYTF	TGTGCCAGCAGCACCCAAAGGGGTGGTAACTATGGCTACACCTTC
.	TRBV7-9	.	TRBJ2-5	CASSGSTSVETQYF	TGTGCCAGCAGCGGGAGCACTAGTGTCGAGACCCAGTACTTC
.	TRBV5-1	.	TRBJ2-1	CASSLRWRNNEQFF	TGCGCCAGCAGCTTGCGTTGGCGGAACAATGAGCAGTTCTTC
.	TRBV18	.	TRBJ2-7	CASSQAGYTEQYF	TGTGCCAGCTCACAGGCCGGGTACACGGAGCAGTACTTC
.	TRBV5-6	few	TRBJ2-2	CASSLLEINTGELFF	TGTGCCAGCAGCTTGTTAGAAATAAACACCGGGGAGCTGTTTTTT
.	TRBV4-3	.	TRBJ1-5	CASSQDRAGLQPQHF	TGCGCCAGCAGCCAAGACAGGGCAGGGCTTCAGCCCCAGCATTTT
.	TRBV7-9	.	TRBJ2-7	CASSPRTSLYEQYF	TGTGCCAGCAGCCCCCGGACTTCCCTCTACGAGCAGTACTTC
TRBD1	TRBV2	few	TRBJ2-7	CASSPPWDRGGEGQYF	TGTGCCAGCAGTCCACCGTGGGACAGGGGAGGAGAAGGGCAGTACTTC
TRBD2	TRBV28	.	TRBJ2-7	CASSLDGRGVPNYEQYF	TGTGCCAGCAGTTTGGATGGCCGGGGGGTACCTAACTACGAGCAGTACTTC
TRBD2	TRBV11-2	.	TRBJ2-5	CASSLKRLAGAPGETQYF	TGTGCCAGCAGCTTAAAGAGACTAGCGGGAGCTCCAGGAGAGACCCAGTACTTC
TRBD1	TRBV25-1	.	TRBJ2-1	CARKAGTGIYNEQFF	TGTGCCAGGAAAGCCGGGACAGGGATATACAATGAGCAGTTCTTC
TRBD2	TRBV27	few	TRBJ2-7	CASSPSGTAGEQYF	TGTGCCAGCAGTCCTAGCGGGACAGCTGGCGAGCAGTACTTC
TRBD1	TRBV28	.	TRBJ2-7	CASSPEGQGDSYEQYF	TGTGCCAGCAGTCCAGAGGGACAGGGGGACTCCTACGAGCAGTACTTC